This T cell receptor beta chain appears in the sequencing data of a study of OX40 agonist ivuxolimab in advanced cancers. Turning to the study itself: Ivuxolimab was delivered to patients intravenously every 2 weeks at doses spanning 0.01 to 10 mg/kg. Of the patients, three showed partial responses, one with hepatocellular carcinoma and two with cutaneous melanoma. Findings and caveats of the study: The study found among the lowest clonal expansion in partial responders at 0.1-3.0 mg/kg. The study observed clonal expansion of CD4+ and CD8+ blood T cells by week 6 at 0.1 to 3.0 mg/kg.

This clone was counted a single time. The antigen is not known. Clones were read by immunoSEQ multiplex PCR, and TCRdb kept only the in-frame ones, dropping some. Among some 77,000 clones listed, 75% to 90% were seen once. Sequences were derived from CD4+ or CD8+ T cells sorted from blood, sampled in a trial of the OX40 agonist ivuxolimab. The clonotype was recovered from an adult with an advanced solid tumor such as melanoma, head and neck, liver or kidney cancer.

CDR3 sequence (DNA): TGTGCCAGTAGTATGTCCTACGAGCAGTACTTC. It codes for CASSMSYEQYF. The genes are TRBV19 and TRBJ2-7, with unresolved D. This CDR3 is built from 11 residues. V shed 3 bases and J shed 1 base, with 1 base lying between them. From germline, CDR1 is LNHDA and CDR2 SQIVND (reference sequence).